Each of the 3 T cell receptor beta chains below was sequenced from the same sample in a study of cytotoxic CD8 clonotypes in ibrutinib-treated CLL. Using immunoSEQ multiplex PCR, the repertoire was profiled, and TCRdb retains in-frame clones only, with some absent. This sample has roughly 170,000 clones, with 70% to 85% found just once. Source: PBMCs, taken after 24 months of ibrutinib treatment. The receptors were sampled from a human donor with chronic lymphocytic leukemia.

This clone was found a few times. The genes are TRBV10-1 and TRBJ1-2, with D uncertain. Germline-derived CDR1 and CDR2 are WNHNN and SYGVQD (reference sequence). V was pared by 4 bases and J by 8 bases, with 14 bases between. This CDR3 contains 13 residues. The CDR3 here is CASSADGPHGYTF. CDR3 nucleotide sequence: TGCGCCAGCAGTGCAGACGGACCCCACGGCTACACCTTC.

This chain connects TRBV30 to TRBJ2-2, with D hard to call. Germline V gene sequence: CDR1 GTSNPN, CDR2 SVGIG (reference sequence). The CDR3 covers 13 residues. The V end was cut by 4 bases, the J end by 1 base, with 7 bases between. Here the CDR3 DNA reads TGTGCCTGGACCTCCCAGAACACCGGGGAGCTGTTTTTT. Translated, it gives CAWTSQNTGELFF.

The genes are TRBV12-5 and TRBJ2-4, with TRBD1 matching 8 bases. Germline V gives CDR1 LGHNT, CDR2 FRNRAP. Unmatched junction bases numbered 5, after V lost 0 bases and J lost 1 base. The CDR3 contains 17 residues. The CDR3 loop reads CASGLVTGGKAKNIQYF. In DNA, the CDR3 is TGTGCTAGTGGTTTGGTTACAGGGGGTAAGGCCAAAAACATTCAGTACTTC.